The 29 T cell receptor beta chains listed next were all sequenced from one sample in a study of vaccination effects on CD4 cells after COVID-19. Following an approximately ten-day culture, CD4+ T cells were purified. SARS-CoV-2 infected the person between March and December 2020, as confirmed by PCR. Two-dose BNT162b2 or mRNA-1273 vaccination was given to participants. For these TCRs, the target antigens are not known. Using immunoSEQ multiplex PCR, the repertoire was profiled, and TCRdb retains in-frame clones only, with some absent. Seen here are 35,000 to 55,000 clones, approximately 82% observed once, and the top ten hold around 3.5%. Sequenced material: CD4+ T cells from PBMCs cultured without peptide, taken after COVID-19 vaccination. The receptors were gathered from a human donor who had a prior SARS-CoV-2 infection.

The J gene is TRBJ2-7, the V gene TRBV5-1; 7 bases match TRBD2. J was trimmed by 1 base and V by 7 bases; bases with no gene match: 5. From germline, CDR1 is SGHRS and CDR2 YFSETQ. This CDR3 region has 13 residues. CDR3 coding DNA: TGCGCCAGCGCCCCAGCGGGGTCCTACGAGCAGTACTTC. As protein: CASAPAGSYEQYF.

V gene TRBV19 combines with J gene TRBJ2-1; no firm D call. CDR1 and CDR2 (germline): LNHDA, SQIVND (reference sequence). V gave up 2 bases and J gave up 0 bases, with 8 bases separating them. The CDR3 contains 15 residues. The CDR3 is CASSILADSYNEQFF. The CDR3 DNA reads as TGTGCCAGTAGTATACTGGCAGACTCCTACAATGAGCAGTTCTTC.

The rearrangement links TRBV7-2 to TRBJ1-5; D gene ambiguous. Germline V gene lookup returns CDR1 SGHTA and CDR2 FQGNSA. The ends were cut back, 5 bases at V and 10 bases at J, with 15 bases in the middle. This CDR3 has 13 residues. The DNA for the CDR3 is TGTGCCAGCAGCCAAGGACGCTGGGGTCCCCAGCATTTT. Its protein is CASSQGRWGPQHF.

The rearrangement links TRBV29-1 to TRBJ1-1; 7 positions match TRBD1. The ends lost 3 bases at V and 4 bases at J; junction bases unmatched: 5. There are 13 residues in the CDR3. The germline V gene has CDR1 SQVTM and CDR2 ANQGSEA. CDR3 coding DNA: TGCAGCGTTGACTCCCACAGGGGCACTGAAGCTTTCTTT. Its protein is CSVDSHRGTEAFF.

The CDR3 DNA follows: TGTGCCAGCAGCTTAGCGGGGGGGCAGCCCCAGTACTTC. Amino acid sequence: CASSLAGGQPQYF. The chain links TRBV5-8 to TRBJ2-5, with TRBD2 matching over 10 bases. CDR1 SGHTS and CDR2 YDEGEE come from the germline V gene. The V gene end was trimmed by 2 bases and the J gene end by 9 bases; junction bases not matched to a gene: 4. The CDR3 sequence is 13 residues long. Filled out from reference TRBV5-8 and TRBJ2-5, the complete variable domain reads EAGVTQSPTHLIKTRGQQATLRCSPISGHTSVYWYQQALGLGLQFLLWYDEGEERNRGNFPPRFSGRQFPNYSSELNVNALELEDSALYLCASSLAGGQPQYFGPGTRLLVL.

The V gene is TRBV30, the J gene TRBJ1-1; possibly TRBD1 for D (5 bases). The CDR3 sequence is 12 residues long. Per germline, CDR1 GTSNPN and CDR2 SVGIG (reference sequence). V shed 2 bases and J shed 4 bases, with 8 bases lying between them. CDR3 sequence: CAWSMGGTEAFF. CDR3 DNA sequence: TGTGCCTGGAGTATGGGGGGCACTGAAGCTTTCTTT.

In its sample, this clone was seen a few times. The chain has TRBV6-5 and TRBJ2-3; D gene ambiguous. Trimming removed 3 bases at V and 3 bases at J, with 10 bases between. From germline, CDR1 is MNHEY and CDR2 SVGAGI. The CDR3 runs 14 residues. CDR3 DNA sequence: TGTGCCAGCAGTTATTCCTTAGGAACAGATACGCAGTATTTT. Amino acid sequence: CASSYSLGTDTQYF.

The CDR3 loop is CASSPDLSGYGYTF. DNA of the CDR3: TGTGCCAGCTCACCAGACCTTTCGGGTTATGGCTACACCTTC. The V and J genes are TRBV18 and TRBJ1-2; D not resolved. Trimming left V 2 bases short and J 5 bases short, with 12 bases between. The CDR3 contains 14 residues. Germline-derived CDR1 and CDR2 are KGHSH and LQKENI.

This chain links TRBV2 with TRBJ2-1, with D perhaps TRBD2 (6 bases). CDR3 length equals 15 residues. Trimming cost V 2 bases and J 2 bases, with 10 bases left between them. Germline values: CDR1 SNHLY, CDR2 FYNNEI. CDR3 coding DNA: TGTGCCAGCAGTGAATGGTGGGGGGCCTACAATGAGCAGTTCTTC. It specifies CASSEWWGAYNEQFF.

The CDR3 DNA sequence: TGTGCCAGCAGCTTGGGAGTCTCTGGAAACACCATATATTTT. It codes for CASSLGVSGNTIYF. The gene calls are TRBV5-5 and TRBJ1-3, with D uncertain. Trimming shortened V by 0 bases and J by 0 bases, and 4 bases separated the two germline ends. Germline CDR1 and CDR2: SGHKS and YYEKEE (reference sequence). The CDR3 totals 14 residues.

This clone has more than one count but fewer than ten. This chain joins TRBV9 and TRBJ2-2; weak D call: TRBD1 (5 bases). The CDR3 has 14 residues. The germline CDR1 and CDR2 sequences are SGDLS and YYNGEE. Between the trimmed V and J ends, which lost 1 base and 3 bases, there was a span of 7 bases. The CDR3 reads CASSVRQYTGELFF. Here the CDR3 DNA reads TGTGCCAGCAGCGTAAGACAGTACACCGGGGAGCTGTTTTTT.

This rearrangement joins TRBV7-2 to TRBJ1-3; D is undetermined. Trimming stripped 1 base from V and 0 bases from J, with 13 bases between. Germline V gene sequence: CDR1 SGHTA, CDR2 FQGNSA. This CDR3 spans 17 amino acids. CDR3 loop: CASSLVLGRVSGNTIYF. CDR3 nucleotide sequence: TGTGCCAGCAGCTTAGTGCTGGGCAGAGTCTCTGGAAACACCATATATTTT.

The rearrangement uses TRBV30 and TRBJ1-1, with unresolved D. The V gene lost 1 base and the J gene lost 0 bases, with 12 bases spanning the gap. CDR3 size: 15 residues. Germline assignment: CDR1 GTSNPN and CDR2 SVGIG (reference sequence). The CDR3, as DNA: TGTGCCTGGAGTGATTACATGCTGATGAACACTGAAGCTTTCTTT. Translation: CAWSDYMLMNTEAFF.

CDR3: CASSHPRTGRYGYTF. CDR3 DNA sequence: TGTGCCAGCAGCCACCCCAGGACAGGACGATATGGCTACACCTTC. The chain couples TRBV3-1 (or the pseudogene TRBV3-2) to TRBJ1-2, with 7 bases matching TRBD1. Per the germline V gene, CDR1 is LGHDT and CDR2 is YNNKEL (reference sequence). The V segment lost 3 bases and the J segment 5 bases; nucleotides outside the gene matches: 9. The CDR3 is 15 residues long.

The V and J genes are TRBV5-4 and TRBJ2-7, with D maybe TRBD2 (7 bases). The germline V gene encodes CDR1 SGHNT and CDR2 YYREEE (reference sequence). The CDR3 runs 16 residues. Trimming removed 4 bases at V and 3 bases at J, with 20 bases between. The CDR3 nucleotides are TGTGCCAGCAGCCCGGACCTAGGGGGGGCGAGCTACGAGCAGTACTTC. Its translation is CASSPDLGGASYEQYF.

The chain combines TRBV10-3 with TRBJ1-5; D is ambiguous. The CDR3 runs to 14 residues. Looked up from germline, CDR1 is ENHRY and CDR2 is SYGVKD. Deletions cut 6 bases from V and 0 bases from J, with 9 bases between. Here the CDR3 DNA reads TGTGCCATCAGCCAAGAGAGTAGCAATCAGCCCCAGCATTTT. Encoded protein: CAISQESSNQPQHF.

This clone has a handful of counts. This rearrangement joins TRBV3-1 (or the pseudogene TRBV3-2) to TRBJ1-2, with D unclear. Trimming pared 1 base from V and 5 bases from J, leaving 8 bases between. Germline V CDR1 and CDR2: LGHDT, YNNKEL (reference sequence). This CDR3 contains 13 residues. CDR3 amino acids: CASSQAGGYGYTF. The CDR3 coding sequence is TGTGCCAGCAGCCAAGCGGGCGGGTATGGCTACACCTTC.

V usage is TRBV6-2 or TRBV6-3 and J usage is TRBJ2-7; D is unclear. The CDR3 consists of 15 residues. CDR1 MNHEY and CDR2 SVGEGT come from the germline V gene. The germline V and J ends were trimmed by 0 bases and 1 base, with 10 bases remaining between them. In nucleotides, the CDR3 is TGTGCCAGCAGTTACTCGGGTAGGAGTTCCTACGAGCAGTACTTC. This codes for CASSYSGRSSYEQYF.

This clone was recorded only once. The CDR3 region is CASSVGASGRAGDTQYF. CDR3 nucleotides: TGTGCCAGCAGCGTTGGGGCTAGCGGGAGGGCCGGAGATACGCAGTATTTT. The V call is TRBV9, the J call TRBJ2-3; 12 nucleotides align to TRBD2. Per the germline V gene, CDR1 is SGDLS and CDR2 is YYNGEE. J gave up 5 bases and V 2 bases, and 9 bases lay outside the gene matches. The CDR3 runs 17 residues.

This clone appeared a few times. The V gene is TRBV15, the J gene TRBJ1-1, with a weak D call TRBD1 (6 bases). CDR1 is LNHNV and CDR2 is YYDKDF in the germline V gene (reference sequence). This CDR3 is built from 15 residues. V lost 0 bases, J lost 1 base, and 9 bases lay in between. DNA for the CDR3: TGTGCCACCAGCAGAGAACCAGGGGAGAACACTGAAGCTTTCTTT. It codes for CATSREPGENTEAFF.

The J gene is TRBJ2-7, the V gene TRBV29-1; D ambiguous. With 7 bases removed from V and 4 bases from J, the gap between germline ends came to 14 bases. Germline V gene data show CDR1 as SQVTM and CDR2 as ANQGSEA. The CDR3 sequence is 12 residues long. This chain's CDR3 is CSDQRVPYEQYF. The CDR3 nucleotides read TGCAGCGACCAAAGGGTACCTTACGAGCAGTACTTC.

The V call is TRBV6-5, the J call TRBJ1-3; a possible D gene is TRBD1 (6 bases). Per the germline V gene, CDR1 is MNHEY and CDR2 is SVGAGI. V was pared by 0 bases and J by 2 bases, with 11 bases between. The CDR3 has 16 amino acids. CDR3 sequence reads: CASSYSTGSPGNTIYF. The DNA of the CDR3 is TGTGCCAGCAGTTACTCGACAGGTTCTCCTGGAAACACCATATATTTT.

The J gene is TRBJ2-3, the V gene TRBV19; 13 bases agree with TRBD2. CDR1 is LNHDA and CDR2 is SQIVND in the germline V gene (reference sequence). V gave up 5 bases and J gave up 2 bases; unmatched junction bases: 10. The CDR3 covers 18 residues. DNA of the CDR3: TGTGCCAGTAGTCCCAAGGGGACTAGCGGGACGTACACAGATACGCAGTATTTT. It is translated as CASSPKGTSGTYTDTQYF.

The chain couples TRBV9 to TRBJ1-1; 8 positions match TRBD1. Germline assignment: CDR1 SGDLS and CDR2 YYNGEE. The CDR3 loop spans 14 amino acids. The junction had 8 bases not matched to a gene; V was cut back by 6 bases and J by 4 bases. The DNA for the CDR3 is TGTGCCAGCAAGCCAACAGGGGGGTCCACTGAAGCTTTCTTT. Translated: CASKPTGGSTEAFF.

This sequence joins TRBV14 and TRBJ2-7, with 7 bases identical to TRBD1. Germline V gene lookup returns CDR1 SGHDN and CDR2 FVKESK. This CDR3 has 16 residues. Trimming removed 4 bases from V and 5 bases from J; junction bases left unmatched: 14. The CDR3 here is CASSRMRTGVWDEQYF. Written as DNA, the CDR3 is TGTGCCAGCAGCCGCATGAGAACAGGGGTGTGGGACGAGCAGTACTTC. Drawing the rest from reference TRBV14 and TRBJ2-7, the complete variable domain is EAGVTQFPSHSVIEKGQTVTLRCDPISGHDNLYWYRRVMGKEIKFLLHFVKESKQDESGMPNNRFLAERTGGTYSTLKVQPAELEDSGVYFCASSRMRTGVWDEQYFGPGTRLTVT.

J is TRBJ1-2 and V is TRBV2, with 7 nucleotides matching TRBD1. Germline assignment: CDR1 SNHLY and CDR2 FYNNEI. This CDR3 contains 17 residues. V shed 7 bases and J 4 bases; nucleotides not matched to a gene: 18. CDR3 amino acids: CASTQNLEGGPSYGYTF. DNA for the CDR3: TGTGCCAGCACCCAAAATCTCGAAGGGGGCCCCAGCTATGGCTACACCTTC. Full variable domain (remainder filled in from reference TRBV2 and TRBJ1-2): EPEVTQTPSHQVTQMGQEVILRCVPISNHLYFYWYRQILGQKVEFLVSFYNNEISEKSEIFDDQFSVERPDGSNFTLKIRSTKLEDSAMYFCASTQNLEGGPSYGYTFGSGTRLTVV.

V and J are TRBV5-4 and TRBJ1-2; no definite D call. V dropped 1 base and J dropped 8 bases, with 18 bases sitting between them. CDR3 length: 15 residues. Germline CDR1 reads SGHNT; CDR2 reads YYREEE (reference sequence). The CDR3 region is CASSLPNRRGGGYTF. CDR3 DNA: TGTGCCAGCAGCTTGCCCAACAGAAGAGGAGGCGGCTACACCTTC.

V is TRBV9 and J is TRBJ1-6, with 9 nucleotides matching TRBD1. The CDR3 extends over 15 amino acids. The V gene's germline CDR1 is SGDLS and CDR2 YYNGEE. With 3 bases clipped from V and 2 bases from J, the junction kept 0 bases outside the gene matches. The DNA for the CDR3 is TGTGCCAGCAGCGGGGACAGGGCCTATAATTCACCCCTCCACTTT. Residues: CASSGDRAYNSPLHF.

The genes are TRBV9 and TRBJ2-7, with 12 bases aligning to TRBD2. The CDR3 has 15 residues. Germline assignment: CDR1 SGDLS and CDR2 YYNGEE. V lost 0 bases to trimming and J lost 2 bases; unmatched junction nucleotides: 0. DNA of the CDR3: TGTGCCAGCAGCGTAGGACTAGCGGGAGCCTACGAGCAGTACTTC. Its protein product is CASSVGLAGAYEQYF.